This TCR beta chain is from a study of blood T cell repertoires in COVID-19 (dated by TCRdb to about 2020). About the investigation overall: The collaborator samples originated in the United States, Italy and Spain and spanned the acute and convalescent phases of COVID-19. Subjects who had been exposed to COVID-19, were actively infected with it, or had recovered from it provided the deeply sampled blood TCRbeta repertoires that made up the dataset. HLA class I and class II types, where available, came from metadata supplied by the sample provider rather than from assay-based typing. The repertoires were released in a freely available public database intended as a resource for research on the immune response to SARS-CoV-2. The prospective study material was composed of cDNA or gDNA derived from T cells, B-cell-depleted T cells, or PBMCs. Nearly every sample came with metadata listing a de-identified subject ID, COVID-19 status, age in years and sex. The samples were drawn from two sources: the first 160 participants of the ongoing ImmuneRACE study, and 950 to 1,500 subjects contributed by 6 global collaborators.

What the research found in general, with its limitations: The amount of clinical and demographic metadata varied by source and participant and was provided uncurated.

The CDR1 and CDR2 encoded by the germline V gene are SGHTA and FQGNSA. The CDR3, cysteine through phenylalanine, is 15 amino acids long. The CDR3 DNA has 45 bases and is translated from base 1. Trimming accounts for 4 bases at V and 2 bases at J, while the number of junction bases matched to no gene is 2. In regard to this clone: The antigen it binds to is not known. No much larger clone exists at a distance of one base, and base qualities are not known.

Participants in the prospective study were enrolled through a virtual design, were aged roughly 18 to 100 years, and lived in 20 to 30 United States geographic areas. In the prospective study, cohorts were assigned on the basis of participant-reported clinical history obtained from a screening survey and a study questionnaire. Each participant in the prospective study had whole blood, serum and a nasopharyngeal or oropharyngeal swab collected by mobile phlebotomists. Participants in the prospective study had the option to provide additional blood draws and questionnaires over a 2-month period. Prospective study blood samples were shipped either frozen or at room temperature before DNA extraction. TCRbeta CDR3 regions were amplified from genomic DNA using the immunoSEQ Assay, a bias-controlled multiplex PCR. As for the authors' bioinformatics: Nucleated cell counts per sample were estimated from amplification of reference gene primers within the assay. To quantify the absolute abundance of each unique TCRbeta CDR3 rearrangement, sequence reads were collapsed and filtered. For each sample, productive Simpson clonality was calculated as the square root of Simpson's diversity index over productive rearrangements. The source is immuneACCESS, and TCRdb retained only in-frame sequences with V and J called. Part of the clones is not carried over; for the studies checked, unresolved V genes explain less than half of this, and the remainder is unexplained. The DNA gave D and trimming, while V, J and clone size come from that table. The sample records 220,000 or so clones, around 88% of which are singletons. Over 12% of the sample belongs to the ten largest clones.

The sequence links TRBV7-2 to TRBJ2-7, and 13 junction bases match TRBD2. Sequenced sample: PBMCs or T cells enriched from blood (not recorded which). This clonotype originated in a woman in her fifties or sixties with acute COVID-19. The CDR3 region has the sequence CASSSGLAGAYEQYF. The sequence in DNA is TGTGCCAGCAGCTCAGGACTAGCGGGAGCCTACGAGCAGTACTTC.